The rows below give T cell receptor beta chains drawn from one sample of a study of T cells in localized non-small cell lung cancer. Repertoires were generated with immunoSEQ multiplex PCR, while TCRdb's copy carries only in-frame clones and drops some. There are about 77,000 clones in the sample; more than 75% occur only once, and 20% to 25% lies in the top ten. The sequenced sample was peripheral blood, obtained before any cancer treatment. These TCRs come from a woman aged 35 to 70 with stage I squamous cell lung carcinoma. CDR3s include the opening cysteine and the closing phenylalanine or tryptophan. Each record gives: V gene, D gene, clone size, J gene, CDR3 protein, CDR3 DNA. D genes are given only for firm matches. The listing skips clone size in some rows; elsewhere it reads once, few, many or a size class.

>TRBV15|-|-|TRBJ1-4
CATSRDLGGEKLFF
TGTGCCACCAGCAGAGATTTGGGTGGGGAAAAACTGTTTTTT
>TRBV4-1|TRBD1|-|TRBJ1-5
CASSQGRGQFSNQPQHF
TGCGCCAGCAGCCAAGGTAGGGGACAGTTTAGCAATCAGCCCCAGCATTTT
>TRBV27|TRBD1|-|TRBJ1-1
CASSVSTGTGGRNTEAFF
TGTGCCAGCAGTGTTTCAACCGGGACAGGGGGTAGGAACACTGAAGCTTTCTTT
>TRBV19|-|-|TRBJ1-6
CASRTGTVNSPLHF
TGTGCCAGTAGGACGGGGACGGTAAATTCACCCCTCCACTTT
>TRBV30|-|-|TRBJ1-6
CAWSGPSSYNSPLHF
TGTGCCTGGAGCGGGCCGAGCTCCTATAATTCACCCCTCCACTTT
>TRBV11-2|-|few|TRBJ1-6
CASSFWDNSPLHF
TGTGCCAGCAGCTTCTGGGACAATTCACCCCTCCACTTT
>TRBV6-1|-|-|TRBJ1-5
CASSEARAYNQPQHF
TGTGCCAGCAGTGAAGCTCGGGCTTACAATCAGCCCCAGCATTTT
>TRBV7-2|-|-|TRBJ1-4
CASSLAGFLANEKLFF
TGTGCCAGCAGCTTAGCTGGGTTTTTGGCTAATGAAAAACTGTTTTTT
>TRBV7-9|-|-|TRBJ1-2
CASSSDAKEGYTF
TGTGCCAGCAGCTCGGACGCCAAAGAGGGCTACACCTTC
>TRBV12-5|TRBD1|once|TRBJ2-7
CASGLDRGLYEQYF
TGTGCTAGTGGTCTCGACAGGGGCTTGTACGAGCAGTACTTC
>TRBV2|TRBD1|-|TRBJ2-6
CASSRMGQSSSGANVLTF
TGTGCCAGCAGCCGGATGGGACAGTCGAGCTCTGGGGCCAACGTCCTGACTTTC
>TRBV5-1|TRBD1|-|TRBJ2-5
CASSKGTGRETQYF
TGCGCCAGCAGCAAAGGGACAGGAAGGGAGACCCAGTACTTC
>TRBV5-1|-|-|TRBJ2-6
CASSLLSGANVLTF
TGCGCCAGCAGTTTGCTTTCTGGGGCCAACGTCCTGACTTTC